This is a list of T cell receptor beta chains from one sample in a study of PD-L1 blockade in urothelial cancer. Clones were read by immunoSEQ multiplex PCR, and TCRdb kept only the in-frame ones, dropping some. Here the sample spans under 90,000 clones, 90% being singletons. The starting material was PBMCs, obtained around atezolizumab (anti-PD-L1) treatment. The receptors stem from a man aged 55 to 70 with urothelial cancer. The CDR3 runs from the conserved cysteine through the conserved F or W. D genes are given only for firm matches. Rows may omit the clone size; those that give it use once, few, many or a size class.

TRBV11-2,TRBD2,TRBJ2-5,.,TGTGCCAGCAGCTTGCTTCGGACTAGCGGAGGGCAGACCCAGTACTTC,CASSLLRTSGGQTQYF
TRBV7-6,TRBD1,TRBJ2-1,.,TGTGCCAGCATTCAGGGGGCGCCTTGTGAGCAGTTCTTC,CASIQGAPCEQFF
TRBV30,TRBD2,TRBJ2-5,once,TGTGCCTGGAGTGTATCAGCGGGGGGACGAGAGACCCAGTACTTC,CAWSVSAGGRETQYF
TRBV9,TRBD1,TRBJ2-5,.,TGTGCCAGCAGCCCATTGACAGGGGGCTTAGAGACCCAGTACTTC,CASSPLTGGLETQYF
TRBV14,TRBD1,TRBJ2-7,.,TGTGCCAGCAGCCAGCATGGGGCCGGGACAGGGGCCTACGAGCAGTACTTC,CASSQHGAGTGAYEQYF
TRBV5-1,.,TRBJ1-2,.,TGCGCCAGCAGCTGGGGCGCGGGGGGCTACACCTTC,CASSWGAGGYTF
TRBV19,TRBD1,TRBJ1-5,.,TGTGCCAGTAGTCCGACCGGGACAGGGGCTGGTCAGCCCCAGCATTTT,CASSPTGTGAGQPQHF
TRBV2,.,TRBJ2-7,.,TGTGCCAGCAGGAAAAACGGGAACTACGAGCAGTACTTC,CASRKNGNYEQYF
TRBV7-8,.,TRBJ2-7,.,TGTGCCAGCAGCTCCCAGTTACTATTGACGCGAGACCCTCAGGAGCAGTACTTC,CASSSQLLLTRDPQEQYF
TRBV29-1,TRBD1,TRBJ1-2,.,TGCAGCGTTGAAGATGGGGGACAGGGGGCGCTTGGCTACACCTTC,CSVEDGGQGALGYTF
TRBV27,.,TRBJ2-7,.,TGTGCCAGCAGCAACCGAAACAGGGATCCCTCCTACGAGCAGTACTTC,CASSNRNRDPSYEQYF
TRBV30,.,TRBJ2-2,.,TGTGCCTGGAGTGTCTTCCCGCGTGACACCGGGGAGCTGTTTTTT,CAWSVFPRDTGELFF
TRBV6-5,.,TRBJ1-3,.,TGTGCCAGCAGAAACCGGGGATCTGGAAACACCATATATTTT,CASRNRGSGNTIYF
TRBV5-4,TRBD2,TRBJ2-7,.,TGTGCCAGCAGCTCCCCAGGGACTAGCGGGTACGAGCAGTACTTC,CASSSPGTSGYEQYF
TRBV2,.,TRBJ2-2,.,TGTGCCAGCAGTTGGCAAAGGGGTGATGGCGGGGAGCTGTTTTTT,CASSWQRGDGGELFF
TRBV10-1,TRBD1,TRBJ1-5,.,TGCGCCAGCACTTTGGGGACAGGGGATATTCCTAGCAATCAGCCCCAGCATTTT,CASTLGTGDIPSNQPQHF
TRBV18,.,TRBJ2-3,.,TGTGCCAGCTCACCAGGGCAGGATACGCAGTATTTT,CASSPGQDTQYF
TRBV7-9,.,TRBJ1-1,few,TGTGCCAGCAGTCAATACGGGGTTTCCACTGAAGCTTTCTTT,CASSQYGVSTEAFF
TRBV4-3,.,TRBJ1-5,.,TGCGCCAGCAGCCAAGATCCGCAGGACAATCAGCCCCAGCATTTT,CASSQDPQDNQPQHF
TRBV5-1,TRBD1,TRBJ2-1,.,TGCGCCAGCAGCAGCGGACAGGGGACCGATGAGCAGTTCTTC,CASSSGQGTDEQFF
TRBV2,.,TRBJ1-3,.,TGTGCCAGCAGAGGGGGGGCTGGAGCTGGAAACACCATATATTTT,CASRGGAGAGNTIYF
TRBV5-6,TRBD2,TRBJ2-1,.,TGTGCCAGCAGCTCCACTCCAGGGACTAGGCGATACAATGAGCAGTTCTTC,CASSSTPGTRRYNEQFF
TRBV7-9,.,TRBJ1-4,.,TGTGCCAGCAGCTTAGTGTCCCCAGGTGAAAAACTGTTTTTT,CASSLVSPGEKLFF
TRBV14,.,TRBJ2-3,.,TGTGCCAGCAGCCAAGTGAGATCGGGCACAGATACGCAGTATTTT,CASSQVRSGTDTQYF
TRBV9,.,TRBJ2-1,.,TGTGCCAGCAGCGCAGGGATCTCCTACAATGAGCAGTTCTTC,CASSAGISYNEQFF
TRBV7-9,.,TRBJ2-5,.,TGTGCCAGCAGCTTCTCAGGACAGTGGGAGACCCAGTACTTC,CASSFSGQWETQYF
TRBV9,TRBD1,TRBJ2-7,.,TGTGCCAGCAGTCCCCGGGGGGACAGGGGATTCTACGAGCAGTACTTC,CASSPRGDRGFYEQYF
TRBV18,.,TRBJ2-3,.,TGTGCCAGCTCACCGATCGCAGGGCCCACAGATACGCAGTATTTT,CASSPIAGPTDTQYF
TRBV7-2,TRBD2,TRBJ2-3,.,TGTGCCAGCAGGCCCGCGGGGGGGAGCACAGATACGCAGTATTTT,CASRPAGGSTDTQYF
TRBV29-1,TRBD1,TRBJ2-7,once,TGCAGCGCCCTGACCGGGACAGGTCACAACGAGCAGTACTTC,CSALTGTGHNEQYF
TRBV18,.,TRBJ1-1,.,TGTGCCAGCTCACAGGTACGGGGATGGAGCACTGAAGCTTTCTTT,CASSQVRGWSTEAFF
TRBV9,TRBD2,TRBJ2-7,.,TGTGCCAGCAGTATAGCGGGAGACTCCTACGAGCAGTACTTC,CASSIAGDSYEQYF
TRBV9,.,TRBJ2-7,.,TGTGCCAGCAGCGTAGGGCCCCTCTACGAGCAGTACTTC,CASSVGPLYEQYF
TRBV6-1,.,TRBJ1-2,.,TGTGCCAGCAGTGAACAAAGGGGCTATGGCTACACCTTC,CASSEQRGYGYTF
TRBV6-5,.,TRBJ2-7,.,TGTGCCAGCAGTTCCTTTGGTAACGACCTAGTCTACGAGCAGTACTTC,CASSSFGNDLVYEQYF
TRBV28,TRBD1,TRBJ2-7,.,TGTGCCAGTCTTAACAGGGGAAAGGACTCCTACGAGCAGTACTTC,CASLNRGKDSYEQYF
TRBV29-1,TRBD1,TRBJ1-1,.,TGCAGCGGCGTCCCGGGGACAGGGGTTGCTGAAGCTTTCTTT,CSGVPGTGVAEAFF
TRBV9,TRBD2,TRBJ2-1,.,TGTGCCAGCAGCGAGCATCCCGGGACTAGAGCCAGAATTGGCCGGTTCTTC,CASSEHPGTRARIGRFF
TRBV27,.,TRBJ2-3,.,TGTGCCAGCAGTCCACAGACAGGCACAGATACGCAGTATTTT,CASSPQTGTDTQYF
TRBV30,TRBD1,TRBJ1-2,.,TGTGCCTGGGACAGGGGAGCTAACTATGGCTACACCTTC,CAWDRGANYGYTF
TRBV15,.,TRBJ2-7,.,TGTGCCACCAGCAGAGGTAGATTGGGTCAGGGAGGAATCTACGAGCAGTACTTC,CATSRGRLGQGGIYEQYF
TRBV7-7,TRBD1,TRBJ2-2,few,TGTGCCAGCAGCTGGGGGACAGGGAACACCGGGGAGCTGTTTTTT,CASSWGTGNTGELFF
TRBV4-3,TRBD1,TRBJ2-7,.,TGCGCCAGCAGCGGGGACAGGGGGCAATACGAGCAGTACTTC,CASSGDRGQYEQYF
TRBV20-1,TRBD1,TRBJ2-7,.,TGCAGTGCGAGACAGGGCTACGAGCAGTACTTC,CSARQGYEQYF
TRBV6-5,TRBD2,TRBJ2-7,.,TGTGCCAGCACCGGGACTAGCGTGAGCTCCTACGAGCAGTACTTC,CASTGTSVSSYEQYF
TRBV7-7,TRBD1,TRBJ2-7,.,TGTGCCAGCAGCCAGACAGGGATTGACAGCGAGCAGTACTTC,CASSQTGIDSEQYF
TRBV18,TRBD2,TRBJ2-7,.,TGTGCCAGCTCAGAAACTAGCGGGAACTACGAGCAGTACTTC,CASSETSGNYEQYF
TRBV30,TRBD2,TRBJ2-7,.,TGTGCCTGGAGTGTAGAGCGGGGACCCTACGAGCAGTACTTC,CAWSVERGPYEQYF
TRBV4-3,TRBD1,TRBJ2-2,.,TGCGCCAGCAGCCAAACAGGGGTCACCGGGGAGCTGTTTTTT,CASSQTGVTGELFF
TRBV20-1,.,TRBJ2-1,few,TGCAGTGCTAAGACGGGTGAGCAGTTCTTC,CSAKTGEQFF
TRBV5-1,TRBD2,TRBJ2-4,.,TGCGCCAGCAGCTTCACTAGCGGGAGCGCGGCCAAAAACATTCAGTACTTC,CASSFTSGSAAKNIQYF
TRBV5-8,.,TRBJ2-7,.,TGTGCCAGCAGCTTGTCTCGTTTCGAGCAGTACTTC,CASSLSRFEQYF
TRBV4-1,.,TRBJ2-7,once,TGCGCCAGCAGCCAAGAAGGGTCGGGGGGCGACGAGCAGTACTTC,CASSQEGSGGDEQYF
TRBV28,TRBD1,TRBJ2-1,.,TGTGCCAGCAGCCAGACAGGGTACAATGAGCAGTTCTTC,CASSQTGYNEQFF
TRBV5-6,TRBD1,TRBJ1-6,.,TGTGCCAGCAGCGGACAGGGGAGGACCTATAATTCACCCCTCCACTTT,CASSGQGRTYNSPLHF